This T cell receptor beta chain was documented in a study of control samples from healthy donors and cancer patients. The method was immunoSEQ multiplex PCR; TCRdb's version includes in-frame clones alone and lacks a portion of them. Of fewer than 250,000 clones listed, about 90% were seen once; the top ten hold about 1.7%. Trimming took 2 bases from V and 2 from J; bases not matched to a gene: 6. CDR3 size: 15 residues. The germline gives CDR1 MNHEY, CDR2 SVGAGI. Material for sequencing was blood. This chain links TRBV6-5 with TRBJ2-7; 7 bases match TRBD1. The TCR was taken from a man aged 25 to 40 in good health. CDR3: CASSYQGQPPYEQYF. In DNA, the CDR3 is TGTGCCAGCAGTTACCAGGGACAGCCCCCCTACGAGCAGTACTTC.